What follows are 7 T cell receptor beta chains derived from one specimen sequenced in a study of tumor-infiltrating lymphocytes in primary liver carcinoma. Extraction also yielded germline DNA, while blood RNA was obtained from unsorted whole blood. The input was 450 to 500 ng total RNA; TCR beta cDNA was made from it with a constant-region primer. Library construction for TCR beta comprised three nested multiplex PCR rounds performed with slightly modified ARM-PCR. The first two PCR rounds, approximately 10 cycles each, used TRBV1-TRBV30 forward primers and a C-beta reverse primer. TCRdb called the multiplex PCR reads again in MiXCR, with one record for every CDR3 protein. The profile shows fewer than 350,000 distinct CDR3 sequences, roughly two thirds of them singletons. The sample taken for sequencing was peripheral blood. The receptor source for this set is a man aged 35 to 55 with primary liver carcinoma and hepatitis B virus infection.

There are a few counts of this clonotype. CDR3 residues: CASSLNIHATNEKLFF. CDR3 DNA: TGTGCCAGCAGCCTCAACATCCATGCAACTAATGAAAAACTGTTTTTT. The genes are TRBV6-6 and TRBJ1-4; D is undetermined. Looked up from germline, CDR1 is MNHNY and CDR2 is SVGAGI (reference sequence). Trimming shortened V by 6 bases and J by 0 bases, and 14 bases separated the two germline ends. CDR3 length: 16 residues.

This clonotype showed up just a few times. One junction end disagrees with the germline gene, perhaps due to a read error. The chain couples TRBV20-1 to TRBJ2-5; possibly TRBD2 for D (5 bases). The CDR3 has 12 amino acids. Germline CDR1 and CDR2: DFQATT and SNEGSKA (reference sequence). CDR3 in amino acids: CSTRDQRETQYF. The CDR3 bases are TGCAGTACTAGAGACCAGCGAGAGACCCAGTACTTC.

About this clonotype itself: A much larger clone differs by one base, so this may be a read error. The chain is built from TRBV7-9 and TRBJ2-5, with D possibly matching TRBD1 (5 bases). The germline gives CDR1 SEHNR, CDR2 FQNEAQ (reference sequence). The CDR3 runs to 12 residues. V gave up 5 bases and J gave up 6 bases, with 10 bases separating them. CDR3 coding DNA: TGTGCCAGCAGCCCGGACAACCAGACCCAGTACTTC. Protein product: CASSPDNQTQYF.

As to this clonotype: At one of its ends the junction is not consistent with the germline gene, which may arise from a read error. The V and J genes are TRBV6-6 and TRBJ2-7; the D call may be TRBD1 or TRBD2 (6 bases each). Germline values: CDR1 MNHNY, CDR2 SVGAGI (reference sequence). There are 12 residues in the CDR3. The CDR3 nucleotides are TGTGCCAGCAGGTCCTCCGGGGGCAAGCAATACTTC. This codes for CASRSSGGKQYF.

The chain joins TRBV7-2 to TRBJ1-4; D remains ambiguous. With 1 base removed from V and 3 bases from J, the gap between germline ends came to 9 bases. CDR3 size: 15 residues. In germline, CDR1 is SGHTA, CDR2 FQGNSA. The CDR3 loop is CASSLGVRANEKLFF. CDR3 nucleotides: TGTGCCAGCAGCTTAGGAGTTAGAGCTAATGAAAAACTGTTTTTT. Together with reference TRBV7-2 and TRBJ1-4, the CDR3 gives the full variable domain: GAGVSQSPSNKVTEKGKDVELRCDPISGHTALYWYRQSLGQGLEFLIYFQGNSAPDKSGLPSDRFSAERTGGSVSTLTIQRTQQEDSAVYLCASSLGVRANEKLFFGSGTQLSVL.

This clonotype was seen more than once but under ten times. The V and J genes are TRBV5-6 and TRBJ2-2; D is unclear. Per the germline V gene, CDR1 is SGHDT and CDR2 is YYEEEE. This CDR3 spans 15 amino acids. With 4 bases removed from V and 7 bases from J, the gap between germline ends came to 17 bases. CDR3 in amino acids: CASSLLDLTNGELFF. The CDR3 region has the DNA TGTGCCAGCAGCCTGCTCGACCTAACGAACGGGGAGCTGTTTTTT.

This clonotype was counted once. A read error may be the cause here, since a much bigger clone is one base away. The J gene is TRBJ2-3, the V gene TRBV6-2 or TRBV6-3, with 8 bases matching TRBD2. CDR3 length equals 14 residues. Germline V gene data show CDR1 as MNHEY and CDR2 as SVGEGT. DNA for the CDR3: TGTGCCAGCAGATACTCACTAGCGGCAGATACGCAGTATTTT. Translated: CASRYSLAADTQYF.